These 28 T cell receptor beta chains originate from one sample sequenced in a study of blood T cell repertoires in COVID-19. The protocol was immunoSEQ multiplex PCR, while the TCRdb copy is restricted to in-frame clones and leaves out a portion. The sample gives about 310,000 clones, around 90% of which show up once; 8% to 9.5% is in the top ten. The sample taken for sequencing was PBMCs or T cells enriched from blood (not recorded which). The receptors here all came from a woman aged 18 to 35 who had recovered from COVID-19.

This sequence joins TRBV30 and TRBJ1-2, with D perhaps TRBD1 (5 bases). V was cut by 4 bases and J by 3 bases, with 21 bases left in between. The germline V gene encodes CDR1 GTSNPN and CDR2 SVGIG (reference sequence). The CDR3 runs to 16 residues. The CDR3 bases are TGTGCCTGGATCCCACGGCAAGTCAGGGCTGACTATGGCTACACCTTC. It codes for CAWIPRQVRADYGYTF.

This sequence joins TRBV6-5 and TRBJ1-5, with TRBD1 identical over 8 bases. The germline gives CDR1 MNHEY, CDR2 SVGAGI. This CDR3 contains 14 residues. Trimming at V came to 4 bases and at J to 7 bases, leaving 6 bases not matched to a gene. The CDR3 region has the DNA TGTGCCAGCAGTTCCGGACAGGGCGGGCAGCCCCAGCATTTT. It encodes CASSSGQGGQPQHF.

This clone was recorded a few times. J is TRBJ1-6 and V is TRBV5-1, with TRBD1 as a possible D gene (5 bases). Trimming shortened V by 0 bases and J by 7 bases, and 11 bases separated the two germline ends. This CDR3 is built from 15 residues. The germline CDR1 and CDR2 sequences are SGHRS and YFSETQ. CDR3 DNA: TGCGCCAGCAGCTTGGCGTCAGGGATAAATTCACCCCTCCACTTT. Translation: CASSLASGINSPLHF. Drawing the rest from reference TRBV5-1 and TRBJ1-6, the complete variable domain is KAGVTQTPRYLIKTRGQQVTLSCSPISGHRSVSWYQQTPGQGLQFLFEYFSETQRNKGNFPGRFSGRQFSNSRSEMNVSTLELGDSALYLCASSLASGINSPLHFGNGTRLTVT.

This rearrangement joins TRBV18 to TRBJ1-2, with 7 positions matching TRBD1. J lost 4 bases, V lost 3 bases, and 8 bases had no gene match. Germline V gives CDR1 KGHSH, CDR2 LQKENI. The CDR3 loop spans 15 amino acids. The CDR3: CASSPQTGNGYGYTF. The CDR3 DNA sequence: TGTGCCAGCTCACCTCAGACAGGGAATGGCTATGGCTACACCTTC.

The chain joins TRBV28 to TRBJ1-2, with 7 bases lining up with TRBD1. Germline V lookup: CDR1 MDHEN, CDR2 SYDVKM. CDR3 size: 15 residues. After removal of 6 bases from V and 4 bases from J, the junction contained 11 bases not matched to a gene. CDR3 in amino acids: CASRPMGGQSYGYTF. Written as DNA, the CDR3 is TGTGCCAGCAGACCAATGGGGGGACAGTCCTATGGCTACACCTTC.

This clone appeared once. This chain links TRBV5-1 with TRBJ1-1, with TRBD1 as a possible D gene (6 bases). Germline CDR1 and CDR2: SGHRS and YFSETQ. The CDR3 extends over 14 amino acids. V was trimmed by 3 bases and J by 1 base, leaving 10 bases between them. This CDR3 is CASSSADRNTEAFF. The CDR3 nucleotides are TGCGCCAGCAGCTCAGCGGACAGGAACACTGAAGCTTTCTTT.

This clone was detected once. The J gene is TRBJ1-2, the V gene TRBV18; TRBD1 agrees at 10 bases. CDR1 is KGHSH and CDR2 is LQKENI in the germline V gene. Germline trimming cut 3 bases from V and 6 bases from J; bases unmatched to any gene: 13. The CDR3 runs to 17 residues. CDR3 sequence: CASSPSPGTGDKDGYTF. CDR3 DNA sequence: TGTGCCAGCTCACCCTCCCCCGGGACAGGGGATAAAGATGGCTACACCTTC.

The CDR3 loop is CASSPGVKETQYF. CDR3 in DNA: TGTGCCAGCAGTCCGGGGGTCAAAGAGACCCAGTACTTC. The rearrangement links TRBV6-4 to TRBJ2-5; maybe TRBD2 (6 bases). The V gene's germline CDR1 is MRHNA and CDR2 SNTAGT. Between the trimmed V and J ends, which lost 5 bases and 3 bases, there was a span of 10 bases. The CDR3 sequence is 13 residues long.

CDR3 sequence (DNA): TGTGCCAGCAGCAAAGTGGACAGGCCCGGTCAGCCCCAGCATTTT. It codes for CASSKVDRPGQPQHF. The genes are TRBV21-1 and TRBJ1-5; the table calls TRBD1, which could not be checked here. TRBV21-1 is a pseudogene locus. CDR3 length: 15 residues.

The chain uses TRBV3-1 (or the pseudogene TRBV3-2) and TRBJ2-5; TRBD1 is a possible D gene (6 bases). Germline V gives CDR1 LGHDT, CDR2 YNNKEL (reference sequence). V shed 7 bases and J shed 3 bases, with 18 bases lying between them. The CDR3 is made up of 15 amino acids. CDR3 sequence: CASIVSGHIEETQYF. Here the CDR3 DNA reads TGTGCCAGCATAGTTTCGGGACACATCGAAGAGACCCAGTACTTC.

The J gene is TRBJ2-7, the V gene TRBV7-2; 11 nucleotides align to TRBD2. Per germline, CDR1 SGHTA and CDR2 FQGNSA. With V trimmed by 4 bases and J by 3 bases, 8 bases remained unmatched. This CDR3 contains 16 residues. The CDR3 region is CASSSLTSGSIYEQYF. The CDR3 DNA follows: TGTGCCAGCAGCTCACTAACTAGCGGGAGTATCTACGAGCAGTACTTC.

The DNA for the CDR3 is TGTGCCAGCAGTAAAGGGAGGCAGGTGTACTTC. Translating it yields CASSKGRQVYF. The genes are TRBV7-9 and TRBJ2-7, with a possible D match to TRBD2 (6 bases). CDR1 and CDR2 from the germline V gene are SEHNR and FQNEAQ (reference sequence). Trimming removed 6 bases from V and 12 bases from J, with 15 bases in between. The CDR3 spans 11 residues.

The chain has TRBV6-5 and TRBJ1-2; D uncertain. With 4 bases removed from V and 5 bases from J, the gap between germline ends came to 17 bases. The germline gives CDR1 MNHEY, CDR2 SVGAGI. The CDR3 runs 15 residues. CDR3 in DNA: TGTGCCAGCAGTTCAAATTTTGCAGGTCTTTATGGCTACACCTTC. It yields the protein CASSSNFAGLYGYTF.

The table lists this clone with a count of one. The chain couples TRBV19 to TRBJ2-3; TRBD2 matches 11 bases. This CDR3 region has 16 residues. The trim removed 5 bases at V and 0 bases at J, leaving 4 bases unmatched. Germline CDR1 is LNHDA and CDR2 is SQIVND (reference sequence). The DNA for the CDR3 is TGTGCCAGTAGTCCAAGGACTAGCGGGAGCACAGATACGCAGTATTTT. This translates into CASSPRTSGSTDTQYF.

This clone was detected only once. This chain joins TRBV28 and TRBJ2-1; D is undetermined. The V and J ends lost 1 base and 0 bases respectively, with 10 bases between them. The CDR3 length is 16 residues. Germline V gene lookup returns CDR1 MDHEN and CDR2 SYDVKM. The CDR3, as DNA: TGTGCCAGCAGTTTATTTAAGGAGAGCTCCTACAATGAGCAGTTCTTC. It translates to CASSLFKESSYNEQFF.

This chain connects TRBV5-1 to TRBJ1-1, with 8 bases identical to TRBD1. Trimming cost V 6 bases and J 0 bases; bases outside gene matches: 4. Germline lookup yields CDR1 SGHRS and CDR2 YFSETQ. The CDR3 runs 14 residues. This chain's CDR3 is CASTPTGVNTEAFF. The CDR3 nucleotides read TGCGCCAGCACCCCGACAGGGGTGAACACTGAAGCTTTCTTT.

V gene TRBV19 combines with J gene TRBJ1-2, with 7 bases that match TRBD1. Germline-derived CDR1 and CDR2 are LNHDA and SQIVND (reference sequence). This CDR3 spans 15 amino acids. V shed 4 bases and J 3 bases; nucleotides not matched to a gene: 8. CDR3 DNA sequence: TGTGCCAGTAGTACCCGACAGGGACTAGACTATGGCTACACCTTC. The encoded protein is CASSTRQGLDYGYTF.

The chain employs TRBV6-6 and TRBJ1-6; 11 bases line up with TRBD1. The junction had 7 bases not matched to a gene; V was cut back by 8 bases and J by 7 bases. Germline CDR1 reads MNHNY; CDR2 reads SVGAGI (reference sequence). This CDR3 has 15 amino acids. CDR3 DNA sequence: TGTGCCAGCTCTTCGGACAGGGGGCGAAATTCACCCCTCCACTTT. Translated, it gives CASSSDRGRNSPLHF.

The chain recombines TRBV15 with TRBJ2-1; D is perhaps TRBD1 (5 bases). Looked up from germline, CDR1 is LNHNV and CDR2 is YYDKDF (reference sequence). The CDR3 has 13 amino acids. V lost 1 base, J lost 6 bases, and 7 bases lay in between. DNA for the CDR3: TGTGCCACCAGCAGAGGTAGGGGCAATGAGCAGTTCTTC. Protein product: CATSRGRGNEQFF.

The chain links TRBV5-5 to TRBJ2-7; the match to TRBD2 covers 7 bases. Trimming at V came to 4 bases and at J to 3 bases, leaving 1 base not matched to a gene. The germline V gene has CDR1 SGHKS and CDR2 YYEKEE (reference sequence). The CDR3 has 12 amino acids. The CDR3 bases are TGTGCCAGCAGCCCGGGGGGCTACGAGCAGTACTTC. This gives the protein CASSPGGYEQYF.

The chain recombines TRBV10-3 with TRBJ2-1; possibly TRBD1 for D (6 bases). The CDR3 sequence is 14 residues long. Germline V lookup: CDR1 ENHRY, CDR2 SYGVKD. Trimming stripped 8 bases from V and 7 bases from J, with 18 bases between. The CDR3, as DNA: TGTGCCATCTCCGAACAGGGTTCAGCTAATGAGCAGTTCTTC. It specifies CAISEQGSANEQFF.

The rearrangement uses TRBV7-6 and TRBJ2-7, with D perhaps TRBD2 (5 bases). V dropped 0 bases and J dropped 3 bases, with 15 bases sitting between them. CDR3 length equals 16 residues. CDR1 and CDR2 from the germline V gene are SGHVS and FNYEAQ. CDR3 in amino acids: CASSLAPSLADYEQYF. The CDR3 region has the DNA TGTGCCAGCAGCTTAGCACCTAGCCTGGCTGACTACGAGCAGTACTTC.

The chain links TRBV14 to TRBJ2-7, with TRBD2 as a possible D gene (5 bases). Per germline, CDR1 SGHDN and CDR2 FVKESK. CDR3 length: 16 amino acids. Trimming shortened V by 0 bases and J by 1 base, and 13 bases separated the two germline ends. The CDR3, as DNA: TGTGCCAGCAGCCAAGATCGGGCAGGACTTTCCTACGAGCAGTACTTC. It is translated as CASSQDRAGLSYEQYF.

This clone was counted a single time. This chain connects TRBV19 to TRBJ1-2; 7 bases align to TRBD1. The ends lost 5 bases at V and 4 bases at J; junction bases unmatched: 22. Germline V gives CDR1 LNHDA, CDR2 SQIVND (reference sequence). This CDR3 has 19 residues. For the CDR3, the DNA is TGTGCCAGTAGTGACCCCACTCAAGACCGGGACAGTGGGCTCTATGGCTACACCTTC. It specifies CASSDPTQDRDSGLYGYTF. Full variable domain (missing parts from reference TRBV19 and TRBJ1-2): DGGITQSPKYLFRKEGQNVTLSCEQNLNHDAMYWYRQDPGQGLRLIYYSQIVNDFQKGDIAEGYSVSREKKESFPLTVTSAQKNPTAFYLCASSDPTQDRDSGLYGYTFGSGTRLTVV.

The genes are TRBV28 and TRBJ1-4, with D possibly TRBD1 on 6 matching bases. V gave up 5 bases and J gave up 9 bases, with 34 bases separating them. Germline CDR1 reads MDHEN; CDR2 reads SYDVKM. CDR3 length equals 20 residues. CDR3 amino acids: CASSPKEAWALAWDMKKLFF. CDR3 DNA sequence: TGTGCCAGCAGTCCGAAGGAGGCTTGGGCCCTGGCATGGGACATGAAAAAACTGTTTTTT.

This CDR3 is CASSGRGRPAIYF. DNA for the CDR3: TGTGCCAGCAGCGGGAGAGGAAGGCCCGCCATATATTTT. The rearrangement links TRBV25-1 to TRBJ1-3; D is unresolved. The germline V gene encodes CDR1 MGHDK and CDR2 SYGVNS. V lost 6 bases and J lost 11, with 17 bases in between. The CDR3 has 13 residues.

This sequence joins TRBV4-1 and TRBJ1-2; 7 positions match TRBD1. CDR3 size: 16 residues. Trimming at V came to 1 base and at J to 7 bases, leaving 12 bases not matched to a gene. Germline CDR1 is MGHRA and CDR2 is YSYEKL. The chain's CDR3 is CASSQVPGQAISGYTF. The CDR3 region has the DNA TGCGCCAGCAGCCAAGTTCCAGGACAGGCGATTTCTGGCTACACCTTC.

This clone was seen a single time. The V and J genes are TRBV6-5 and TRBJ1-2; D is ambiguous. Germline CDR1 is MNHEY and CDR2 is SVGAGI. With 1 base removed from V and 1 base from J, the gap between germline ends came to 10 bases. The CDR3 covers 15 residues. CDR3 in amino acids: CASSYFKTGNYGYTF. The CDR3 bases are TGTGCCAGCAGTTACTTTAAGACGGGTAACTATGGCTACACCTTC.